Sequencing of this T cell receptor beta chain was carried out in a study of beta chain features in type 1 diabetes. Findings and caveats of the study: Moderately but significantly shorter TCRB CDR3s were found in Type 1 diabetes patients in all four CD4+ subsets.

Losses at the gene ends were 0 bases for V and 8 bases for J; bases not matched to a gene: 8. Looked up from germline, CDR1 is GTSNPN and CDR2 is SVGIG (reference sequence). CDR3 length equals 14 residues. TCRB transcripts that were expressed got sequenced, as all of the isolated RNA had been reverse transcribed. Assay: immunoSEQ multiplex PCR; the TCRdb copy retains only in-frame clones and omits some. The sample consists of about 160,000 clones, about 10% of them appearing once. As for this clone: Its antigen is undetermined.

The clonotype comes from a woman aged 25 to 45 with type 1 diabetes. The genes are TRBV30 and TRBJ1-2, with TRBD1 identical over 8 bases. Sequencing input: central memory CD4+ T cells from blood. The CDR3 bases are TGTGCCTGGAGTGTCCCGGGACAGGTGAGGGGCTACACCTTC. It yields the protein CAWSVPGQVRGYTF. The whole variable domain, remainder taken from reference TRBV30 and TRBJ1-2, is SQTIHQWPATLVQPVGSPLSLECTVEGTSNPNLYWYRQAAGRGLQLLFYSVGIGQISSEVPQNLSASRPQDRQFILSSKKLLLSDSGFYLCAWSVPGQVRGYTFGSGTRLTVV.